The 24 T cell receptor beta chains listed next were all sequenced from one sample in a study of shared clonotypes between healthy human individuals. The table came from immunoSEQ multiplex PCR; TCRdb's copy has only in-frame clones and leaves some out. This table holds about 1 million clones, around four fifths found once. Sequencing was performed on memory CD4+ T cells sorted from blood. Documented subset: CD45RA-negative fraction. These receptors were obtained from a man aged 18 to 30 in good health.

Comment on this clone: The germline gene is not matched at one end of the junction; a read error may be the cause. This chain connects TRBV18 to TRBJ2-2; D perhaps matches TRBD1 (5 bases). This CDR3 contains 17 residues. The germline V gene encodes CDR1 KGHSH and CDR2 LQKENI. As DNA, the CDR3 is TGTGCCAGCTCACCACCCCCCGACAGCACGAACGCCGGGGAGCTGTTTTTT. Protein sequence: CASSPPPDSTNAGELFF.

The chain has TRBV5-6 and TRBJ2-5; D is uncertain. The CDR3 extends over 14 amino acids. The germline V gene encodes CDR1 SGHDT and CDR2 YYEEEE. Between the trimmed V and J ends, which lost 2 bases and 2 bases, there was a span of 10 bases. The CDR3 here is CASSLRTLQETQYF. The CDR3 DNA reads as TGTGCCAGCAGCTTAAGAACTCTGCAAGAGACCCAGTACTTC.

The chain combines TRBV6-5 with TRBJ1-1; D unresolved. This CDR3 is 14 amino acids long. Germline values: CDR1 MNHEY, CDR2 SVGAGI. V was trimmed by 6 bases and J by 1 base, leaving 12 bases between them. The CDR3 DNA is TGTGCCAGCAGGGCCACGTGGGGGAACACTGAAGCTTTCTTT. Encoded protein: CASRATWGNTEAFF.

This chain links TRBV18 with TRBJ1-4; D possibly corresponds to TRBD1 (5 bases). CDR3 size: 13 residues. Looked up from germline, CDR1 is KGHSH and CDR2 is LQKENI. Trimming removed 8 bases at V and 6 bases at J, with 13 bases between. The CDR3 bases are TGTGCCAGCCGAACGGGGGTAGATGAAAAACTGTTTTTT. As protein: CASRTGVDEKLFF.

V gene TRBV7-6 combines with J gene TRBJ1-3; D perhaps matches TRBD1 (5 bases). V was shortened by 4 bases and J by 2 bases, with 9 bases between the two germline ends. The CDR3 covers 14 residues. Germline lookup yields CDR1 SGHVS and CDR2 FNYEAQ. CDR3: CASSSQEAGNTIYF. CDR3 nucleotides: TGTGCCAGCAGCTCACAGGAGGCTGGAAACACCATATATTTT.

J is TRBJ1-1 and V is TRBV6-5; the D is unclear. The V gene lost 4 bases and the J gene lost 2 bases, with 11 bases spanning the gap. The length of the CDR3 is 14 residues. Per germline, CDR1 MNHEY and CDR2 SVGAGI. This CDR3 reads CASSSTRKNTEAFF. CDR3 bases: TGTGCCAGCAGTTCCACCAGGAAAAACACTGAAGCTTTCTTT.

The chain employs TRBV27 and TRBJ2-1; tentatively, D is TRBD2 (5 bases). The V gene lost 6 bases and the J gene lost 7 bases, with 19 bases spanning the gap. Germline V CDR1 and CDR2: MNHEY, SMNVEV (reference sequence). The length of the CDR3 is 15 residues. The CDR3 coding sequence is TGTGCCAGCAGCTTGGCTCGGTCTCGGGGAAATGAGCAGTTCTTC. The encoded protein is CASSLARSRGNEQFF.

This rearrangement joins TRBV5-6 to TRBJ2-3; TRBD2 is a possible D gene (6 bases). The V end lost 5 bases, the J end lost 1 base, and 20 bases lay between the germline ends. Germline V gives CDR1 SGHDT, CDR2 YYEEEE. There are 17 residues in the CDR3. CDR3 sequence (DNA): TGTGCCAGCAGTCAAACCGGGACCCCGGGGGGCACAGATACGCAGTATTTT. Protein sequence: CASSQTGTPGGTDTQYF.

The rearrangement uses TRBV19 and TRBJ1-5; 9 bases agree with TRBD1. This CDR3 comprises 16 residues. The germline gives CDR1 LNHDA, CDR2 SQIVND (reference sequence). V lost 3 bases and J lost 5; bases outside the gene matches: 8. CDR3 loop: CASSIGWTGVDQPQHF. DNA for the CDR3: TGTGCCAGTAGTATTGGGTGGACAGGGGTTGATCAGCCCCAGCATTTT.

J is TRBJ2-7 and V is TRBV30; the D gene is possibly TRBD2 (5 bases). V was cut by 0 bases and J by 4 bases, with 7 bases left in between. Looked up from germline, CDR1 is GTSNPN and CDR2 is SVGIG (reference sequence). This CDR3 region has 12 residues. This CDR3 is CAWSVTGYEQYF. The CDR3 region has the DNA TGTGCCTGGAGTGTCACGGGATACGAGCAGTACTTC.

The chain links TRBV5-5 to TRBJ2-1, with 9 bases fitting TRBD2. Per germline, CDR1 SGHKS and CDR2 YYEKEE (reference sequence). The junction had 7 bases not matched to a gene; V was cut back by 0 bases and J by 3 bases. The CDR3 runs to 17 residues. The CDR3 coding sequence is TGTGCCAGCAGCTTGGGGGCTAGCGGGGATAACTACAATGAGCAGTTCTTC. It yields the protein CASSLGASGDNYNEQFF.

The V and J genes are TRBV9 and TRBJ2-1; 10 nucleotides align to TRBD2. Germline CDR1 is SGDLS and CDR2 is YYNGEE. The CDR3 runs to 19 residues. With V trimmed by 0 bases and J by 0 bases, 9 bases remained unmatched. The DNA of the CDR3 is TGTGCCAGCAGCGTAGCAGGTGGTAGCGGGGGGAGCTCCTACAATGAGCAGTTCTTC. This encodes CASSVAGGSGGSSYNEQFF. Full variable domain (rest looked up from reference TRBV9 and TRBJ2-1): DSGVTQTPKHLITATGQRVTLRCSPRSGDLSVYWYQQSLDQGLQFLIQYYNGEERAKGNILERFSAQQFPDLHSELNLSSLELGDSALYFCASSVAGGSGGSSYNEQFFGPGTRLTVL.

This chain joins TRBV6-1 and TRBJ1-5; no firm D call. V lost 4 bases, J lost 5 bases, and 9 bases lay in between. Per germline, CDR1 MNHNS and CDR2 SASEGT. CDR3 length: 13 amino acids. The CDR3 sequence is CASSGSAHQPQHF. The CDR3 DNA reads as TGTGCCAGCAGTGGATCGGCCCATCAGCCCCAGCATTTT.

V usage is TRBV5-6 and J usage is TRBJ2-5, with a tentative D call TRBD1 (6 bases). Deletions cut 4 bases from V and 2 bases from J, with 9 bases between. The CDR3 loop spans 13 amino acids. Germline values: CDR1 SGHDT, CDR2 YYEEEE. Here the CDR3 DNA reads TGTGCCAGCAGCGGGGGCTCGCAAGAGACCCAGTACTTC. This sequence encodes CASSGGSQETQYF.

The genes are TRBV5-1 and TRBJ1-2; D might be TRBD1 (6 bases). This CDR3 contains 14 residues. The germline V gene encodes CDR1 SGHRS and CDR2 YFSETQ. V lost 1 base to trimming and J lost 7 bases, with 14 bases between them. CDR3 nucleotide sequence: TGCGCCAGCAGCTTGTCCCCCGGGACATCTGGCTACACCTTC. Protein: CASSLSPGTSGYTF.

This rearrangement joins TRBV18 to TRBJ2-3; D is unclear. This CDR3 is built from 14 residues. Per the germline V gene, CDR1 is KGHSH and CDR2 is LQKENI. V shed 2 bases and J shed 4 bases, with 10 bases lying between them. CDR3 DNA sequence: TGTGCCAGCTCACCAAATTATGGGGCAGATACGCAGTATTTT. Protein sequence: CASSPNYGADTQYF.

This chain joins TRBV4-1 and TRBJ1-2, with D maybe TRBD1 (5 bases). The CDR3 sequence is 17 residues long. Trimming stripped 1 base from V and 8 bases from J, with 23 bases between. Germline V gene lookup returns CDR1 MGHRA and CDR2 YSYEKL. CDR3 bases: TGCGCCAGCAGCCAAGGATTTCTGAATGCGGGGCCCAACGGCTACACCTTC. This translates into CASSQGFLNAGPNGYTF.

Turning to this clone: Other DNA sequences in the sample encode the same CDR3. V gene TRBV2 combines with J gene TRBJ1-5, with D unclear. Per the germline V gene, CDR1 is SNHLY and CDR2 is FYNNEI. Trimming pared 3 bases from V and 0 bases from J, leaving 6 bases between. The length of the CDR3 is 14 residues. CDR3 bases: TGTGCCAGCAGTGACGCATATAGCAATCAGCCCCAGCATTTT. It is translated as CASSDAYSNQPQHF. Variable domain in full (rest from reference TRBV2 and TRBJ1-5): EPEVTQTPSHQVTQMGQEVILRCVPISNHLYFYWYRQILGQKVEFLVSFYNNEISEKSEIFDDQFSVERPDGSNFTLKIRSTKLEDSAMYFCASSDAYSNQPQHFGDGTRLSIL.

The gene calls are TRBV18 and TRBJ2-2; 7 bases fit TRBD1. After removal of 3 bases from V and 1 base from J, the junction contained 8 bases not matched to a gene. The CDR3 has 17 residues. Germline-derived CDR1 and CDR2 are KGHSH and LQKENI. The CDR3: CASSPPQGKGNTGELFF. CDR3 DNA sequence: TGTGCCAGCTCACCCCCACAGGGGAAGGGGAACACCGGGGAGCTGTTTTTT.

The chain is built from TRBV6-5 and TRBJ2-1, with D possibly matching TRBD2 (6 bases). Germline V lookup: CDR1 MNHEY, CDR2 SVGAGI. The ends were cut back, 5 bases at V and 1 base at J, with 12 bases in the middle. This CDR3 region has 15 residues. CDR3 region: CASSAGTLSYNEQFF. For the CDR3, the DNA is TGTGCCAGCAGTGCCGGGACTTTATCCTACAATGAGCAGTTCTTC.

V is TRBV7-2 and J is TRBJ2-3; 10 bases map to TRBD2. The length of the CDR3 is 12 residues. Germline CDR1 is SGHTA and CDR2 is FQGNSA. The ends lost 2 bases at V and 10 bases at J; junction bases unmatched: 0. CDR3 nucleotide sequence: TGTGCCAGCAGCTTAAGCGGGAGGGCGCAGTATTTT. Amino acids: CASSLSGRAQYF.

This clone appeared many times. Additional DNA sequences in this sample encode the identical CDR3. J is TRBJ2-7 and V is TRBV2; the match to TRBD2 covers 10 bases. This CDR3 contains 14 residues. V trimming: 8 bases; J trimming: 1 base; junction bases outside the gene matches: 5. Germline V CDR1 and CDR2: SNHLY, FYNNEI. CDR3 in amino acids: CASGGLAASYEQYF. The CDR3 DNA reads TGTGCCAGCGGCGGACTAGCGGCGTCCTACGAGCAGTACTTC.

The chain uses TRBV5-1 and TRBJ1-2; D is undetermined. The germline CDR1 and CDR2 sequences are SGHRS and YFSETQ. This CDR3 has 14 residues. V lost 3 bases and J lost 1, with 10 bases in between. For the CDR3, the DNA is TGCGCCAGCAGCTCGGGGAACCTTAACTATGGCTACACCTTC. It encodes CASSSGNLNYGYTF. The full variable domain, rest sourced from reference TRBV5-1 and TRBJ1-2, is KAGVTQTPRYLIKTRGQQVTLSCSPISGHRSVSWYQQTPGQGLQFLFEYFSETQRNKGNFPGRFSGRQFSNSRSEMNVSTLELGDSALYLCASSSGNLNYGYTFGSGTRLTVV.

The chain joins TRBV13 to TRBJ2-2; the D call may be TRBD1 or TRBD2 (5 bases each). V dropped 7 bases and J dropped 4 bases, with 19 bases sitting between them. CDR3 length: 16 residues. Germline V gives CDR1 PRHDT, CDR2 FYEKMQ (reference sequence). The CDR3 nucleotides read TGTGCCAGCAATTTGAGGAAAGGGACCCCCACCGGGGAGCTGTTTTTT. Translation: CASNLRKGTPTGELFF. The full variable domain, rest sourced from reference TRBV13 and TRBJ2-2, is AAGVIQSPRHLIKEKRETATLKCYPIPRHDTVYWYQQGPGQDPQFLISFYEKMQSDKGSIPDRFSAQQFSDYHSELNMSSLELGDSALYFCASNLRKGTPTGELFFGEGSRLTVL.